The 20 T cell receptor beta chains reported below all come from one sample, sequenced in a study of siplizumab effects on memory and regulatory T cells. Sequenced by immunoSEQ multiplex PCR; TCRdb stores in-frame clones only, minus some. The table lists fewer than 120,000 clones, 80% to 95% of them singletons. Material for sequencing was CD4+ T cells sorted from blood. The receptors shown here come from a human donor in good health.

CDR3 in DNA: TGCGCCAGCAGTTCGGGGTTTGAGGACACTGAAGCTTTCTTT. It is translated as CASSSGFEDTEAFF. The rearrangement uses TRBV5-1 and TRBJ1-1; D unclear. The CDR3 spans 14 residues. The germline V and J ends were trimmed by 5 bases and 3 bases, with 14 bases remaining between them. Germline V gives CDR1 SGHRS, CDR2 YFSETQ.

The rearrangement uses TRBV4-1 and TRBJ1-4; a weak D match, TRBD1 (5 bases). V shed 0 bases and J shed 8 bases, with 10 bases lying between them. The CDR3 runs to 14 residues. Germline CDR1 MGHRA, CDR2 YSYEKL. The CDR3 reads CASSQEGVGEKLFF. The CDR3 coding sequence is TGCGCCAGCAGCCAAGAGGGGGTAGGGGAAAAACTGTTTTTT.

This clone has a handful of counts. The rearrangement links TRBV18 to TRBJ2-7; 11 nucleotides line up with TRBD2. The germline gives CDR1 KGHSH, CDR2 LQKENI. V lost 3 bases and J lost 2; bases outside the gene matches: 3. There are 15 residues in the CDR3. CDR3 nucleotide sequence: TGTGCCAGCTCACCGCCGGGACTAGCGGCCTACGAGCAGTACTTC. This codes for CASSPPGLAAYEQYF.

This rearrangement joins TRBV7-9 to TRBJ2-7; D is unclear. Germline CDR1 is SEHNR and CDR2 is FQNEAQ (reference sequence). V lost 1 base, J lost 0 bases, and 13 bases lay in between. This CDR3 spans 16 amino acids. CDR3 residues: CASSLGLPENSYEQYF. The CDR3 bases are TGTGCCAGCAGCTTAGGTCTCCCGGAGAACTCCTACGAGCAGTACTTC.

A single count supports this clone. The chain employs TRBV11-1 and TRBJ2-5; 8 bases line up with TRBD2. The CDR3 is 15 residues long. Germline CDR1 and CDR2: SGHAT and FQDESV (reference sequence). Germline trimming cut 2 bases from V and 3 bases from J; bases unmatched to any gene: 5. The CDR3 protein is CASSLSGTREETQYF. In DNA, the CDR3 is TGTGCCAGCAGCTTATCCGGGACTAGGGAAGAGACCCAGTACTTC.

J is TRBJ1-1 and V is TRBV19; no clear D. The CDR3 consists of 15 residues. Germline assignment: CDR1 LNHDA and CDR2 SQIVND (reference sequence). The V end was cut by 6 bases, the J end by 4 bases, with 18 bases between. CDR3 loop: CASRAVSRASTEAFF. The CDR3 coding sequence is TGTGCCAGTAGGGCTGTCTCCCGAGCGAGCACTGAAGCTTTCTTT.

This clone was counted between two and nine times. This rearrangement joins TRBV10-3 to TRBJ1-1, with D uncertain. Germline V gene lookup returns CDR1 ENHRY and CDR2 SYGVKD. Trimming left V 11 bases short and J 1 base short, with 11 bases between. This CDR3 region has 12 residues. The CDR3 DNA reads TGTGCCTCCCGACAAGAGAACACTGAAGCTTTCTTT. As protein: CASRQENTEAFF.

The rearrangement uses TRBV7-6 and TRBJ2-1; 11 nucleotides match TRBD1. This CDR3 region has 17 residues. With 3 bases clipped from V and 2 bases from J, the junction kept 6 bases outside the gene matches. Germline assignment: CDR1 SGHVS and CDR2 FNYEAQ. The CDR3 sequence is CASSFELGQGAYNEQFF. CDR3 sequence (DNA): TGTGCCAGCAGCTTTGAGTTGGGACAGGGGGCCTACAATGAGCAGTTCTTC.

This CDR3 reads CASSLGAGETYEQYF. For the CDR3, the DNA is TGTGCCAGCAGCTTGGGTGCAGGAGAGACCTACGAGCAGTACTTC. This rearrangement joins TRBV5-8 to TRBJ2-7; D gene unclear. This CDR3 is built from 15 residues. Germline values: CDR1 SGHTS, CDR2 YDEGEE. V was trimmed by 0 bases and J by 2 bases, leaving 12 bases between them.

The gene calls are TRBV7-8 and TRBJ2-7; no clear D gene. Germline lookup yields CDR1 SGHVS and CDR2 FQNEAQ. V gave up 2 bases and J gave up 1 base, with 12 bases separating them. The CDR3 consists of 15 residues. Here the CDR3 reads CASSLIGRSSYEQYF. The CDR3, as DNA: TGTGCCAGCAGCTTAATCGGACGCTCTTCCTACGAGCAGTACTTC.

DNA of the CDR3: TGTGCCAGCAGGGGCAGGGTATCCTACAATGAGCAGTTCTTC. It yields the protein CASRGRVSYNEQFF. V usage is TRBV5-6 and J usage is TRBJ2-1; maybe TRBD1 (5 bases). CDR1 is SGHDT and CDR2 is YYEEEE in the germline V gene. V was clipped by 5 bases and J by 1 base, with 10 bases between them. The CDR3 is made up of 14 amino acids.

The CDR3: CASSLAGTPYSGNTIYF. The CDR3 bases are TGTGCCAGCAGCTTGGCGGGGACGCCTTACTCTGGAAACACCATATATTTT. This chain links TRBV5-4 with TRBJ1-3, with a tentative D call TRBD1 (5 bases). Trimming shortened V by 0 bases and J by 0 bases, and 13 bases separated the two germline ends. Germline-derived CDR1 and CDR2 are SGHNT and YYREEE (reference sequence). The CDR3 is 17 residues long.

The CDR3 DNA reads TGTGCCAGCAGCTTAATGGTTAGCACAGATACGCAGTATTTT. Its translation: CASSLMVSTDTQYF. The V gene is TRBV7-9, the J gene TRBJ2-3; D not certain. This CDR3 contains 14 residues. The ends were cut back, 2 bases at V and 0 bases at J, with 6 bases in the middle. CDR1 is SEHNR and CDR2 is FQNEAQ in the germline V gene (reference sequence).

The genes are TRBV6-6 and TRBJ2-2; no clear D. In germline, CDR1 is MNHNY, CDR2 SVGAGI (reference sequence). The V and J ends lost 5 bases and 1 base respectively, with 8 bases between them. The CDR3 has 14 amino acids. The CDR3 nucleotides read TGTGCCAGCAGTATCAGGAAGAACACCGGGGAGCTGTTTTTT. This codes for CASSIRKNTGELFF.

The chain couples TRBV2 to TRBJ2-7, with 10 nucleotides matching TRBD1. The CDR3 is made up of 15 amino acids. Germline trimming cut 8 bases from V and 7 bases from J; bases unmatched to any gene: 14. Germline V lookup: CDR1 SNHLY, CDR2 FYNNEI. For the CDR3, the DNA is TGTGCCAGCGGGGGAGGAGGGACAGGGGCTGTTGAGCAGTACTTC. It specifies CASGGGGTGAVEQYF.

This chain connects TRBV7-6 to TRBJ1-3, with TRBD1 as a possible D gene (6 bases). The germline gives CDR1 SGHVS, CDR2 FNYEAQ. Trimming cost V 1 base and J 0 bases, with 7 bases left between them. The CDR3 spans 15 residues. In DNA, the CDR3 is TGTGCCAGCAGCTTAGTCAGGGGCTCTGGAAACACCATATATTTT. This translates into CASSLVRGSGNTIYF.

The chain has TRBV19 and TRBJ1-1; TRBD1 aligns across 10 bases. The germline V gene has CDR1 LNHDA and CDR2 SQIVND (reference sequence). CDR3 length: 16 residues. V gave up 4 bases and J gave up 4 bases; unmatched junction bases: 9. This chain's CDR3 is CASSSARTGGSTEAFF. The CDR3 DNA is TGTGCCAGTAGTAGTGCCCGGACAGGGGGTAGCACTGAAGCTTTCTTT.

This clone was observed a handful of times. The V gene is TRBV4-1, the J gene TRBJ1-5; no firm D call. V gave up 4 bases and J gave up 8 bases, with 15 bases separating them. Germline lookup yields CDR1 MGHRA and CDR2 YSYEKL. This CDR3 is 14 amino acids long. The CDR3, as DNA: TGCGCCAGCAGCCGCGCTGCGAGGGAGGAGCCCCAGCATTTT. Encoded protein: CASSRAAREEPQHF.

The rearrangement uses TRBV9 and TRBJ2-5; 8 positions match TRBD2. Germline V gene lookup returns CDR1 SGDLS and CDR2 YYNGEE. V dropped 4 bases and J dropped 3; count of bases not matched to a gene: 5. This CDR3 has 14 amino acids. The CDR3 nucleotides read TGTGCCAGCAGCCCCCGGCGGGGGGAAGAGACCCAGTACTTC. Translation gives CASSPRRGEETQYF.

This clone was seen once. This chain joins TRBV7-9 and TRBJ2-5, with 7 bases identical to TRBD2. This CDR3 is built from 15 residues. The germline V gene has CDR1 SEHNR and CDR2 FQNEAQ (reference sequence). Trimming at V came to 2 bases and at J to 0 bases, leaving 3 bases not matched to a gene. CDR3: CASSLMGGYQETQYF. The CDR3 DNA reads TGTGCCAGCAGCTTAATGGGGGGGTACCAAGAGACCCAGTACTTC.